Listed here is a single TCR beta chain. Germline V lookup: CDR1 SEHNR, CDR2 FQNEAQ (reference sequence). This CDR3 region has 12 residues. The germline V and J ends were trimmed by 8 bases and 8 bases, with 12 bases remaining between them. The data are from a study of blood T cell repertoires in COVID-19. Study-wide context: COVID-19 samples from acute and convalescent phases originated in the United States, Italy and Spain. Sources were T cells, B-cell-depleted T cells, or PBMCs; the material itself was cDNA or gDNA.

In the authors' workflow: From reference gene primer amplification, estimates of nucleated cell counts were derived. Repertoires were generated with immunoSEQ multiplex PCR, while TCRdb's copy carries only in-frame clones and drops some. Clone size and the V and J calls come from that table; the DNA yielded D and trimming. The table includes roughly 80,000 clones, roughly four fifths detected once. This TCR derives from a human donor in a cohort sampled during active COVID-19. The chain employs TRBV7-9 and TRBJ2-2, with D tentatively TRBD2 (5 bases). Sequences were obtained from peripheral blood. The chain's CDR3 is CASLRSVGELFF. CDR3 DNA sequence: TGTGCCAGCCTTCGTAGCGTTGGGGAGCTGTTTTTT.